The 5 T cell receptor beta chains presented below share a single source sample, sequenced in a study of T cells in Graves' hyperthyroidism and ophthalmopathy. RNA transcripts were the template for amplifying TCR beta CDR3 regions. HTBI primers were employed in a first-round RT-PCR of the TCR CDR3. TCRdb re-called the multiplex PCR reads through MiXCR, storing one row per CDR3 protein. The table has around 600,000 distinct CDR3 sequences, 11% to 15% seen once. Sample: blood. All receptors come from a woman aged 18-29 years with Graves' ophthalmopathy.

The chain combines TRBV28 with TRBJ2-7; 10 nucleotides agree with TRBD1. With V trimmed by 7 bases and J by 7 bases, 16 bases remained unmatched. The germline V gene has CDR1 MDHEN and CDR2 SYDVKM. The CDR3 totals 16 residues. The CDR3 is CASNTPGQGPLMEQYF. The CDR3, as DNA: TGTGCCAGCAACACCCCGGGACAGGGGCCGCTGATGGAGCAGTACTTC.

This clonotype appeared many times. The chain is built from TRBV3-1 and TRBJ1-5; D is perhaps TRBD1 (5 bases). V was trimmed by 3 bases and J by 4 bases, leaving 13 bases between them. The CDR3 has 15 residues. Germline V gene sequence: CDR1 LGHDT, CDR2 YNNKEL (reference sequence). The CDR3 here is CASSHVSRGNQPQHF. The CDR3 DNA follows: TGTGCCAGCAGCCACGTTAGTCGGGGGAATCAGCCCCAGCATTTT.

The table lists this clonotype with many counts. J is TRBJ2-7 and V is TRBV13; a weak D match, TRBD2 (6 bases). CDR1 and CDR2 (germline): PRHDT, FYEKMQ (reference sequence). This CDR3 has 15 residues. The V gene lost 1 base and the J gene lost 5 bases, with 15 bases spanning the gap. The chain's CDR3 is CASSLDGREVDEQYF. In DNA, the CDR3 is TGTGCCAGCAGCTTAGACGGCAGGGAGGTCGACGAGCAGTACTTC.

The chain couples TRBV6-1 to TRBJ1-4; TRBD1 aligns across 8 bases. The germline CDR1 and CDR2 sequences are MNHNS and SASEGT. The ends lost 3 bases at V and 4 bases at J; junction bases unmatched: 7. This CDR3 contains 16 residues. CDR3 residues: CASSDQGQGRNEKLFF. The CDR3 region has the DNA TGTGCCAGCAGTGACCAAGGACAGGGTCGTAATGAAAAACTGTTTTTT.

This clonotype was detected ten times or more. This sequence joins TRBV6-1 and TRBJ2-5; 7 positions agree with TRBD1. Per germline, CDR1 MNHNS and CDR2 SASEGT. This CDR3 has 16 amino acids. V lost 3 bases to trimming and J lost 8 bases; unmatched junction nucleotides: 15. CDR3 region: CASSDPGTVGSTTQYF. The DNA for the CDR3 is TGTGCCAGCAGTGACCCCGGGACAGTAGGCTCTACTACCCAGTACTTC.